The T cell receptor beta chain described here comes from a study of blood T cell repertoires in COVID-19 (dated by TCRdb to 2019 to 2021). Looking at the study overall: Collaborator samples came from the United States, Italy and Spain and covered acute and convalescent phases of COVID-19. The prospective study material was composed of cDNA or gDNA derived from T cells, B-cell-depleted T cells, or PBMCs. Deeply sampled blood TCRbeta repertoires from subjects exposed to, actively infected with, or recovered from COVID-19 were included in the dataset. A freely available public database, intended as a resource for researchers studying the immune response to SARS-CoV-2, is where the repertoires were released. The samples were drawn from the first 160 participants of the ongoing ImmuneRACE study and from under 1,500 subjects provided by 6 global collaborators. A de-identified subject ID, COVID-19 status, age in years and sex were almost always included in the sample metadata. Where available, HLA class I and class II types were taken from metadata supplied by the sample provider and were not determined by assay-based typing.

Points on this clone: Its antigen has not been determined. One base away there is no much larger clone; base qualities are not given.

In Seattle, one collaborating source enrolled patients while the infection was active and tracked those patients longitudinally over the course of disease. Collaborating institutions collected whole blood in K2EDTA tubes following their own protocols. For TCRbeta analysis, collaborator samples were shipped as frozen whole blood, as isolated PBMCs, or as DNA extracted from either sample type. V loses 3 bases of germline sequence and J loses 3 bases, and the interval between the two ends is 12 bases. From the germline V gene, CDR1 is LGHNT and CDR2 is FRNRAP. The CDR3 starts with the cysteine, ends with the phenylalanine, and has 15 residues. This entry keeps only the CDR3 DNA: 45 bases, framed from base 1. The research as a whole found: Clinical and demographic metadata were provided uncurated, with the amount varying by source and participant.

TCRbeta CDR3 regions were amplified from genomic DNA using the immunoSEQ Assay, a bias-controlled multiplex PCR. The published analysis was carried out like this. Nucleated cell counts per sample were estimated from amplification of reference gene primers within the assay. Sequence reads were collapsed and filtered to measure the absolute abundance of every unique TCRbeta CDR3 rearrangement. For each sample, productive Simpson clonality was calculated as the square root of Simpson's diversity index over productive rearrangements. Held by TCRdb, this immuneACCESS table contains in-frame sequences only and omits some clones. Under half of the omission traces to an unresolved V gene where checked; the cause of the rest is unknown. D and trimming were read from the DNA, whereas the V and J calls and clone size are those reported in that table. The sample records about 150,000 clones, roughly 90% of which are singletons. The ten largest clones capture over 2% of the sample.

The origin of this receptor is a human donor with COVID-19, enrolled during active disease. The donor label of this sample is uncertain. The source material was peripheral blood. The V gene is TRBV12-5 and the J gene is TRBJ2-1; TRBD1 might be the D gene, on 6 matching bases. The nucleotide sequence reads TGTGCTAGTGGTTTTGGGGACATAATCTACAATGAGCAGTTCTTC. This is translated as CASGFGDIIYNEQFF.